The entry that follows covers one T cell receptor (beta chain) sequence. About 2 micrograms of genomic DNA came from cryopreserved PBMCs for TCR beta libraries. The CDR3 covers 17 residues. The junction had 11 bases not matched to a gene; V was cut back by 5 bases and J by 6 bases. Per the germline V gene, CDR1 is SGHTA and CDR2 is FQGNSA. Sequencing was designed to attain a depth spanning 1 in 200,000 to 1 in 1 million T cells. TCRdb's table, derived via immunoSEQ multiplex PCR, lists solely in-frame clones and lacks some. The repertoire has 250,000 to 350,000 clones, approximately 79% of them found once; the top ten carry about 5.3%. The record originates from a study of cytotoxic CD8 clonotypes in ibrutinib-treated CLL. Study-wide background: Following treatment for a median approximately 12 months, range 6 to 36, response samples were then taken.

The source was PBMCs, collected at disease progression, from a patient treated with ibrutinib. The clonotype was recovered from a human donor with chronic lymphocytic leukemia. This chain uses TRBV7-2 with TRBJ2-7; TRBD2 aligns across 15 bases. CDR3 nucleotides: TGTGCCAGCAGCGTTGGACTAGCGGGAGGGCGTACGTCCGAGCAGTACTTC. Its translation is CASSVGLAGGRTSEQYF.